This T cell receptor beta chain was sequenced during a study of blood T cell repertoires in COVID-19. Study background: Spain, Italy and the United States supplied samples that represented acute and convalescent COVID-19. Sources were T cells, B-cell-depleted T cells, or PBMCs; the material itself was cDNA or gDNA.

In the authors' methods: Reference gene primer amplification in the assay estimated nucleated cell counts. Assay: immunoSEQ multiplex PCR; the TCRdb copy retains only in-frame clones and omits some. V, J and clone size derive from that table, while D and trimming were established from the DNA sequence. The sample carries 45,000 to 70,000 clones, about 91% recorded once. Points on this clone: The junction departs from germline at one end; a sequencing error may be responsible.

CDR1 LGHDT and CDR2 YNNKEL come from the germline V gene (reference sequence). The CDR3 sequence is 12 residues long. The chain uses TRBV3-1 (or the pseudogene TRBV3-2) and TRBJ1-6; D unclear. The sequence derives from a woman aged 60 to 75 with active COVID-19. Sequences were obtained from peripheral blood. For the CDR3, the DNA is TGTGCCAGCAGCCAAGGGCTGTCGGCGGGCGTTTTT. It specifies CASSQGLSAGVF.